This record concerns one TCR beta chain sequence. Produced via immunoSEQ multiplex PCR; TCRdb's table is partial and in-frame only. The table includes under 2,000,000 clones, less than 95% detected once. The naive CD8 subset, CD45RO-negative cells positively selected for CCR7, excluded terminally differentiated effector memory CD45RA+ cells. These data come from a study of shared clonotypes between healthy human individuals. Study details: Three plates each covered CD4 naive and memory; CD8 naive two, CD8 memory one.

Germline CDR1 is ENHRY and CDR2 is SYGVKD. The CDR3 runs to 12 residues. V dropped 7 bases and J dropped 1 base, with 6 bases sitting between them. The chain recombines TRBV10-3 with TRBJ2-3; D is perhaps TRBD2 (5 bases). The material sequenced was naive CD8+ T cells sorted from blood. The receptor's source is a man between 18 and 29 years old in good health. The CDR3: CAIKEGTDTQYF. The CDR3 DNA follows: TGTGCCATCAAGGAGGGCACAGATACGCAGTATTTT.